The rows below give T cell receptor beta chains drawn from one sample of a study of blood T cell repertoires in COVID-19. Using immunoSEQ multiplex PCR, the repertoire was profiled, and TCRdb retains in-frame clones only, with some absent. The table lists roughly 300,000 clones, 80% to 90% of them singletons. What was sequenced was peripheral blood. The receptors derive from a woman in her forties or fifties who had recovered from COVID-19. The CDR3 runs from the conserved cysteine through the conserved F or W. A D gene is named only where the DNA matches it firmly. For some rows the clone size is stated as once, few or many, or as a class when expanded; others skip it.

j_call,v_call,d_call,clone_size,cdr3_nt,cdr3_aa
TRBJ2-2,TRBV3-1/TRBV3-2,NA,NA,TGTGCCAGCAGCCAAATGGGAGTACGGAACACCGGGGAGCTGTTTTTT,CASSQMGVRNTGELFF
TRBJ1-4,TRBV28,NA,NA,TGTGCCAGCACCCACCGGCCCTCAGGCGAAAAACTGTTTTTT,CASTHRPSGEKLFF
TRBJ1-1,TRBV18,TRBD1,NA,TGTGCCAGCTCAAAGAGACAGGGGAAGGACACTGAAGCTTTCTTT,CASSKRQGKDTEAFF
TRBJ1-1,TRBV5-4,TRBD1,NA,TGTGCCAGCAGCTTAGCAGGGGGCGGGACTGAAGCTTTCTTT,CASSLAGGGTEAFF
TRBJ1-2,TRBV2,NA,NA,TGTGCCAGCAGTGAAGAGGCAGGGGCTGGCTACACCTTC,CASSEEAGAGYTF
TRBJ1-2,TRBV5-6,TRBD1,NA,TGTGCCAGCAGCACGTCCGGGACAGACTATGGCTACACCTTC,CASSTSGTDYGYTF
TRBJ1-2,TRBV28,NA,NA,TGTGCCAGCAGGCGGAACTATGGCTACACCTTC,CASRRNYGYTF
TRBJ1-5,TRBV6-5,NA,NA,TGTGCCAGCAGTACAGGCAGGGACAATCAGCCCCAGCATTTT,CASSTGRDNQPQHF
TRBJ1-1,TRBV5-1,NA,NA,TGCGCCAGCAGCTTGTACCCAGGGCTGAACACTGAAGCTTTCTTT,CASSLYPGLNTEAFF
TRBJ1-2,TRBV30,TRBD1,NA,TGTGCATCAAAGAGGGACAGGGCGCTCGTCTATGGCTACACCTTC,CASKRDRALVYGYTF
TRBJ1-5,TRBV28,TRBD1,few,TGTGCCAGCCGAGGACAGGGGGCTAGCAATCAGCCCCAGCATTTT,CASRGQGASNQPQHF
TRBJ1-6,TRBV12-3/TRBV12-4,TRBD1,NA,TGTGCCAGCAGTCTACAGGGGTACCGACTCCACTTT,CASSLQGYRLHF
TRBJ2-7,TRBV27,NA,NA,TGTGCCAGCAGGGTGGGAAGGGGGAGCGAGCAGTACTTC,CASRVGRGSEQYF
TRBJ1-6,TRBV27,NA,few,TGTGCCAGCAGTTTAGGGGCAGGGAATTCACCCCTCCACTTT,CASSLGAGNSPLHF
TRBJ1-1,TRBV10-3,TRBD1,few,TGTGCCATCACCGGGACAGGGGACACTGAAGCTTTCTTT,CAITGTGDTEAFF
TRBJ2-5,TRBV11-2,NA,once,TGTGCCAGCAGCTTCTCCAAGCCCTACGGAGAGACCCAGTACTTC,CASSFSKPYGETQYF
TRBJ2-7,TRBV28,TRBD1,NA,TGTGCCAGCAGTCAGGGGGCCTACGAGCAGTACTTC,CASSQGAYEQYF
TRBJ2-1,TRBV5-8,TRBD2,NA,TGTGCCGTCGGGCGGGGGGACTACAATGAGCAGTTCTTC,CAVGRGDYNEQFF
TRBJ2-7,TRBV6-6,TRBD1,NA,TGTGCCAGCAGTTGGGACAGCTCCTACGAGCAGTACTTC,CASSWDSSYEQYF
TRBJ2-3,TRBV9,TRBD1,NA,TGTGCCAGCAGTGGGGGTGCCGGGACAGGGAGATATACGCAGTATTTT,CASSGGAGTGRYTQYF
TRBJ2-1,TRBV4-3,NA,NA,TGCGCCAGCAGCCAAGATGGCAAGATCGGGAATGAGCAGTTCTTC,CASSQDGKIGNEQFF
TRBJ2-1,TRBV19,NA,NA,TGTGCCAGTAGTAAGGCGGGAAACAATGAGCAGTTCTTC,CASSKAGNNEQFF
TRBJ1-5,TRBV28,NA,NA,TGTGCCAGCCTACTCACGATTGGGCGGGCGCCCCAGCATTTT,CASLLTIGRAPQHF
TRBJ2-5,TRBV6-5,NA,NA,TGTGCCAGCAGTTACTCAACGTCAGGAGAGACCCAGTACTTC,CASSYSTSGETQYF
TRBJ2-1,TRBV18,NA,NA,TGTGCCAGCTCACCAGCCCGGAGCGGTTCTCAGTTCTTC,CASSPARSGSQFF
TRBJ1-1,TRBV19,TRBD1,NA,TGTGCCAGTAGTGTTACAGGGGCGGGCACTGAAGCTTTCTTT,CASSVTGAGTEAFF
TRBJ1-2,TRBV6-2/TRBV6-3,NA,NA,TGTGCCAGCAGTTACTCCCGGGGGTACGGCTACACCTTC,CASSYSRGYGYTF
TRBJ2-1,TRBV5-1,NA,once,TGCGCCAGCAGCCCCCCGGTCGCGCAGGGGGGTTATGAGCAGTTCTTC,CASSPPVAQGGYEQFF
TRBJ2-1,TRBV11-3,TRBD1,NA,TGTGCCAGCAGCCGGACAGGGGTCGGGGGTGGCAATGAGCAGTTCTTC,CASSRTGVGGGNEQFF
TRBJ2-1,TRBV7-6,NA,NA,TGTGCCAGCAGCTTAGAGGCAGGGTACTCCTACAATGAGCAGTTCTTC,CASSLEAGYSYNEQFF
TRBJ1-2,TRBV9,NA,once,TGTGCCAGCAGCGTTAGCCCGGCGGTTGACTACACCTTC,CASSVSPAVDYTF
TRBJ2-3,TRBV27,TRBD2,once,TGTGCCAGCAGGATAGCGGGACGTTATGATACGCAGTATTTT,CASRIAGRYDTQYF
TRBJ1-2,TRBV19,NA,NA,TGTGCCAGTAGTATAGATCGGCAGGGGCCCTATGGCTACACCTTC,CASSIDRQGPYGYTF
TRBJ2-5,TRBV11-1,TRBD1,NA,TGTGCCAGCAAGGAAGGGGGCCGAGAGACCCAGTACTTC,CASKEGGRETQYF
TRBJ2-1,TRBV5-1,NA,NA,TGCGCCAGCAGCTCTTTAGGCGGGGGCTATAGCAATGAGCAGTTCTTC,CASSSLGGGYSNEQFF
TRBJ2-3,TRBV7-7,NA,NA,TGTGCCAGCAGCTTAGCCGAGGCAGATACGCAGTATTTT,CASSLAEADTQYF
TRBJ2-7,TRBV28,NA,few,TGTGCCAGCAGTTTAACAGGCTCCTACGAGCAGTACTTC,CASSLTGSYEQYF
TRBJ1-1,TRBV6-5,NA,NA,TGTGCCAGCAGTTTTGGAGAGAACACTGAAGCTTTCTTT,CASSFGENTEAFF
TRBJ1-4,TRBV28,NA,NA,TGTGCCAGCAGGGAGGGTGAAAAACTGTTTTTT,CASREGEKLFF
TRBJ1-5,TRBV6-5,TRBD1,once,TGTGCCAGCAGTCCCGGGACAGGGGATGGGCCCCAGCATTTT,CASSPGTGDGPQHF